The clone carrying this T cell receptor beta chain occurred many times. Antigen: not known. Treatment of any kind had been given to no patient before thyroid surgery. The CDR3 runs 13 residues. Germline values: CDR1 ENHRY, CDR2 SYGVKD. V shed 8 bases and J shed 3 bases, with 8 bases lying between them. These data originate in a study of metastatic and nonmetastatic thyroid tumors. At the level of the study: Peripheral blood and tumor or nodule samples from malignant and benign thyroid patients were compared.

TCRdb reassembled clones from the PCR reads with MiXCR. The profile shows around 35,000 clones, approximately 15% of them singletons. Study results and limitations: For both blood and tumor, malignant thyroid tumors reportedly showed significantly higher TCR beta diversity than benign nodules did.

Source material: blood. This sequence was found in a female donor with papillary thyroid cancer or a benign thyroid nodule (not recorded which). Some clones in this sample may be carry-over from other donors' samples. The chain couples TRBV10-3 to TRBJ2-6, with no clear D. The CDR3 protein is CAIGVGGANVLTF. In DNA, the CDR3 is TGTGCCATCGGGGTTGGTGGGGCCAACGTCCTGACTTTC.